Reported below is one TCR beta chain. The antigen is unknown. The data were taken from a study of cytomegalovirus exposure and HLA in healthy donors. Study-level findings and limits: The study recorded fewer than 200 TCR beta chains that were cytomegalovirus-associated. The study found most TCR sequences rare, yet found some public TCRs in many donors. Reported results showed that the classifier diagnosed cytomegalovirus status with high specificity and sensitivity.

In germline, CDR1 is MDHEN, CDR2 SYDVKM. The CDR3 runs to 14 residues. V shed 4 bases and J shed 0 bases, with 8 bases lying between them. Amplification used 60 Vbeta primers and 13 Jbeta primers. The protocol was immunoSEQ multiplex PCR, while the TCRdb copy is restricted to in-frame clones and leaves out a portion. The table lists about 190,000 clones, under 80% of them singletons. J is TRBJ2-3 and V is TRBV28; a possible D gene is TRBD1 (6 bases). The TCR was taken from a man aged 30-40 years in good health and CMV-seropositive. The sequenced sample consisted of PBMCs. CDR3 nucleotides: TGTGCCAGCAGTTCCACAGGGAGCACAGATACGCAGTATTTT. This sequence encodes CASSSTGSTDTQYF. Full variable domain (missing parts from reference TRBV28 and TRBJ2-3): DVKVTQSSRYLVKRTGEKVFLECVQDMDHENMFWYRQDPGLGLRLIYFSYDVKMKEKGDIPEGYSVSREKKERFSLILESASTNQTSMYLCASSSTGSTDTQYFGPGTRLTVL.